The 21 T cell receptor beta chains presented below share a single source sample, sequenced in a study of shared clonotypes between healthy human individuals. CD8 cells classed as naive were CD45RO-negative and positively selected for CCR7, excluding terminally differentiated effector memory CD45RA+ cells. Assay: immunoSEQ multiplex PCR; the TCRdb copy retains only in-frame clones and omits some. Found here are around 2.1 million clones, approximately 94% of them singletons; the top ten hold about 1.8%. The sequenced sample was naive CD8+ T cells from PBMCs. These receptor sequences come from a young man in good health. Some clones in this sample may be carry-over from other donors' samples.

The chain carries TRBV11-2 and TRBJ2-1, with D perhaps given as TRBD1 or TRBD2 (5 bases each). Germline lookup yields CDR1 SGHAT and CDR2 FQNNGV. The CDR3 length is 12 residues. Trimming stripped 7 bases from V and 5 bases from J, with 9 bases between. The CDR3 bases are TGTGCCAGCATGTGGGGACACAATGAGCAGTTCTTC. Its translation is CASMWGHNEQFF.

The chain has TRBV11-3 and TRBJ2-7, with D possibly being TRBD2 (5 bases). Trimming took off 1 base at V and 5 bases at J, with 9 bases between the two ends. The CDR3 totals 13 residues. CDR1 is SGHNT and CDR2 is YENEEA in the germline V gene. This CDR3 is CASSLAPGDEQYF. The DNA for the CDR3 is TGTGCCAGCAGCTTAGCCCCCGGGGACGAGCAGTACTTC.

The J gene is TRBJ2-1, the V gene TRBV20-1, with a weak D call TRBD2 (5 bases). With 0 bases removed from V and 10 bases from J, the gap between germline ends came to 7 bases. Germline V lookup: CDR1 DFQATT, CDR2 SNEGSKA (reference sequence). The CDR3 runs to 11 residues. CDR3 region: CSARDGLEQFF. The CDR3 nucleotides read TGCAGTGCTAGAGATGGACTGGAGCAGTTCTTC.

The genes are TRBV5-1 and TRBJ2-2, with 7 bases matching TRBD1. The CDR3 runs to 14 residues. Losses at the gene ends were 3 bases for V and 8 bases for J; bases not matched to a gene: 7. Germline CDR1 and CDR2: SGHRS and YFSETQ. The CDR3 region has the DNA TGCGCCAGCAGCTCGACAGGGTTTCCTGGGGAGCTGTTTTTT. Translated: CASSSTGFPGELFF.

This rearrangement joins TRBV11-2 to TRBJ2-7, with 9 bases matching TRBD1. The V segment lost 1 base and the J segment 6 bases; nucleotides outside the gene matches: 4. The CDR3 length is 14 residues. Germline values: CDR1 SGHAT, CDR2 FQNNGV. The CDR3 sequence: CASSLGGTGREQYF. The CDR3 nucleotides read TGTGCCAGCAGCTTAGGGGGGACAGGGCGCGAGCAGTACTTC.

This chain links TRBV9 with TRBJ1-1; 9 nucleotides match TRBD1. After removal of 0 bases from V and 6 bases from J, the junction contained 3 bases not matched to a gene. The CDR3 contains 14 residues. Germline CDR1 reads SGDLS; CDR2 reads YYNGEE. Here the CDR3 reads CASSVDRGRSEAFF. The CDR3 coding sequence is TGTGCCAGCAGCGTAGACAGGGGGCGGTCTGAAGCTTTCTTT.

The rearrangement uses TRBV7-9 and TRBJ2-2; D is undetermined. V dropped 5 bases and J dropped 3 bases, with 7 bases sitting between them. Germline V lookup: CDR1 SEHNR, CDR2 FQNEAQ (reference sequence). The CDR3 has 13 residues. The CDR3 DNA follows: TGTGCCAGCAGCCAAGGGTACACCGGGGAGCTGTTTTTT. Translated, it gives CASSQGYTGELFF.

The J gene is TRBJ2-1, the V gene TRBV25-1, with D perhaps assigned TRBD1 or TRBD2 (5 bases each). With 2 bases removed from V and 4 bases from J, the gap between germline ends came to 12 bases. Germline V gene lookup returns CDR1 MGHDK and CDR2 SYGVNS. CDR3 size: 15 residues. The CDR3 protein is CASSERQGPYNEQFF. For the CDR3, the DNA is TGTGCCAGCAGTGAAAGGCAGGGACCTTACAATGAGCAGTTCTTC.

A remark on this clone: Additional DNA sequences in this sample encode the identical CDR3. The V and J genes are TRBV14 and TRBJ2-1; TRBD2 is a possible D gene (6 bases). Trimming took 0 bases from V and 9 from J, leaving 6 bases between them. The CDR3 is made up of 12 amino acids. Germline-derived CDR1 and CDR2 are SGHDN and FVKESK. The DNA of the CDR3 is TGTGCCAGCAGCCAAGAGGGAGGTGAGCAGTTCTTC. Its protein is CASSQEGGEQFF. Looking up the rest from reference TRBV14 and TRBJ2-1 gives the full variable domain: EAGVTQFPSHSVIEKGQTVTLRCDPISGHDNLYWYRRVMGKEIKFLLHFVKESKQDESGMPNNRFLAERTGGTYSTLKVQPAELEDSGVYFCASSQEGGEQFFGPGTRLTVL.

This chain joins TRBV7-9 and TRBJ2-7; no clear D gene. The ends were cut back, 1 base at V and 2 bases at J, with 9 bases in the middle. CDR1 SEHNR and CDR2 FQNEAQ come from the germline V gene (reference sequence). The length of the CDR3 is 14 residues. The CDR3: CASSLVGSPYEQYF. CDR3 bases: TGTGCCAGCAGCTTAGTAGGCAGTCCCTACGAGCAGTACTTC.

V gene TRBV2 combines with J gene TRBJ2-7, with 8 bases lining up with TRBD2. Germline values: CDR1 SNHLY, CDR2 FYNNEI. Unmatched junction bases numbered 11, after V lost 11 bases and J lost 2 bases. The CDR3 is made up of 14 amino acids. CDR3 protein: CAGQIRREAYEQYF. The DNA for the CDR3 is TGTGCCGGACAGATACGGCGGGAGGCCTACGAGCAGTACTTC.

The V gene is TRBV5-1, the J gene TRBJ2-5; 7 nucleotides match TRBD1. Germline V CDR1 and CDR2: SGHRS, YFSETQ. Trimming removed 5 bases from V and 3 bases from J; junction bases left unmatched: 1. This CDR3 is built from 12 residues. CDR3 DNA: TGCGCCAGCAGGACAGGGAAAGAGACCCAGTACTTC. Translating it yields CASRTGKETQYF.

The chain employs TRBV6-5 and TRBJ2-7; no reliable D call. V lost 6 bases, J lost 3 bases, and 15 bases lay in between. Germline CDR1 reads MNHEY; CDR2 reads SVGAGI. The CDR3 has 14 residues. The CDR3 here is CASSPTGYFYEQYF. DNA for the CDR3: TGTGCCAGCAGCCCAACGGGCTACTTCTACGAGCAGTACTTC.

This chain joins TRBV6-6 and TRBJ1-5; 8 nucleotides match TRBD1. CDR3 length: 14 residues. The V segment lost 4 bases and the J segment 7 bases; nucleotides outside the gene matches: 6. Germline CDR1 is MNHNY and CDR2 is SVGAGI (reference sequence). In nucleotides, the CDR3 is TGTGCCAGCAGTTCCGAACAGGGGGGGCAGCCCCAGCATTTT. This gives the protein CASSSEQGGQPQHF.

This chain links TRBV20-1 with TRBJ2-5; D gene uncertain. The end of the DNA is better explained by TRBJ2-7, so the J call may be wrong. CDR1 is DFQATT, CDR2 SNEGSKA, per germline (reference sequence). This CDR3 is built from 11 residues. CDR3 residues: CSARDWDEQYF. CDR3 DNA sequence: TGCAGTGCTAGAGATTGGGACGAGCAGTACTTC.

This chain links TRBV5-4 with TRBJ2-1, with 11 bases lining up with TRBD2. The V gene's germline CDR1 is SGHNT and CDR2 YYREEE (reference sequence). V was pared by 1 base and J by 2 bases, with 8 bases of the junction left unmatched. This CDR3 spans 18 amino acids. CDR3 sequence (DNA): TGTGCCAGCAGCTTGAAGATAGCGGGAGGGCACACCTACAATGAGCAGTTCTTC. The encoded protein is CASSLKIAGGHTYNEQFF.

The V and J genes are TRBV30 and TRBJ2-7; D is ambiguous. Trimming left V 0 bases short and J 6 bases short, with 9 bases between. Germline V gene sequence: CDR1 GTSNPN, CDR2 SVGIG (reference sequence). The CDR3 has 12 amino acids. In nucleotides, the CDR3 is TGTGCCTGGAGTGTGGAGAGTCTCGAGCAGTACTTC. It codes for CAWSVESLEQYF.

The V gene is TRBV27, the J gene TRBJ1-1; D ambiguous. Germline-derived CDR1 and CDR2 are MNHEY and SMNVEV (reference sequence). Trimming stripped 2 bases from V and 1 base from J, with 5 bases between. The CDR3 has 13 amino acids. CDR3 sequence: CASSLVWNTEAFF. The DNA for the CDR3 is TGTGCCAGCAGTTTAGTTTGGAACACTGAAGCTTTCTTT.

The rearrangement links TRBV27 to TRBJ2-7, with D perhaps matching TRBD2 (6 bases). CDR3 size: 15 residues. Trimming took off 7 bases at V and 3 bases at J, with 19 bases between the two ends. CDR1 MNHEY and CDR2 SMNVEV come from the germline V gene (reference sequence). The CDR3 bases are TGTGCCAGCAAATTTTCCGGCGGGGAGCTCTACGAGCAGTACTTC. It translates to CASKFSGGELYEQYF.

The chain links TRBV28 to TRBJ2-1, with D hard to call. CDR3 size: 14 residues. Trimming removed 1 base at V and 9 bases at J, with 13 bases between. Germline V gives CDR1 MDHEN, CDR2 SYDVKM. The CDR3, as DNA: TGTGCCAGCAGTTTATCTGGGGATACCACTGAGCAGTTCTTC. Its protein is CASSLSGDTTEQFF.

This clone was counted once. This sequence joins TRBV19 and TRBJ1-3; no clear D. The V end lost 5 bases, the J end lost 4 bases, and 12 bases lay between the germline ends. This CDR3 region has 14 residues. Germline assignment: CDR1 LNHDA and CDR2 SQIVND (reference sequence). This chain's CDR3 is CASSPLGEGNTIYF. The CDR3, as DNA: TGTGCCAGTAGTCCCCTGGGAGAAGGAAACACCATATATTTT.